This section outlines one TCR beta chain sequence together with its context. Its antigen is as yet unknown. PCR amplification relied on 60 Vbeta primers (plus 13 Jbeta primers). The protocol was immunoSEQ multiplex PCR, while the TCRdb copy is restricted to in-frame clones and leaves out a portion. The sample contains 130,000 to 150,000 clones, roughly 78% of which appear only once. This record belongs to a study of cytomegalovirus exposure and HLA in healthy donors. The study, taken as a whole, reports: Fewer N-insertions than the approximately 610-donor mean were reportedly shown by an Asian-associated ancestry cluster in a later analysis.

CDR1 SNHLY and CDR2 FYNNEI come from the germline V gene. This CDR3 contains 13 residues. The V end was cut by 7 bases, the J end by 5 bases, with 15 bases between. Sample: PBMCs. The chain links TRBV2 to TRBJ2-7, with TRBD2 as a possible D gene (5 bases). The sequence came from a female donor in good health and CMV-seronegative. The CDR3 sequence is CASTGGLRHEQYF. The CDR3 nucleotides are TGTGCCAGCACCGGAGGACTGCGCCACGAGCAGTACTTC.